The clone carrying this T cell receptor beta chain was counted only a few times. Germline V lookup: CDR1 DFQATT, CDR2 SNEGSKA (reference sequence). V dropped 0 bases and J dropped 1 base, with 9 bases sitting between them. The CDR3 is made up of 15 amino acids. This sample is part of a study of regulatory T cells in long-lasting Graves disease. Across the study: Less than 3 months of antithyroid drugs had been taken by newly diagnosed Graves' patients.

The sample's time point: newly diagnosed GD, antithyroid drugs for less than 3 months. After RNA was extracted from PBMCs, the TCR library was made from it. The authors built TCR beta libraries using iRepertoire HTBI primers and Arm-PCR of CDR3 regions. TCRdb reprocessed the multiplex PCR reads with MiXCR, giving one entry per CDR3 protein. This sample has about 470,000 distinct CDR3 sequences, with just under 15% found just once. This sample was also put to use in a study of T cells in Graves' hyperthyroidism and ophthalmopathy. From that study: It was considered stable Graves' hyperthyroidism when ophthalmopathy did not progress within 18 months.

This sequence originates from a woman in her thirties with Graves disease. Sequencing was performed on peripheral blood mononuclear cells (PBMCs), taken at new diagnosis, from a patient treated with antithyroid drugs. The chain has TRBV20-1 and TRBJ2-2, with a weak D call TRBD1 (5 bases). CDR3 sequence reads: CSARDFQGNTGELFF. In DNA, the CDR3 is TGCAGTGCTAGAGATTTTCAGGGGAACACCGGGGAGCTGTTTTTT.